This T cell receptor beta chain came from a study of response to subunit inactivated influenza vaccine. TCRdb re-called the RT-PCR reads through MiXCR, storing one row per CDR3 protein. The sample consists of under 950,000 distinct CDR3 sequences, about 20% of them appearing once. V was cut by 2 bases and J by 3 bases, with 10 bases left in between. The CDR3 loop spans 14 amino acids. CDR1 is DFQATT and CDR2 is SNEGSKA in the germline V gene (reference sequence). This specimen consisted of PBMCs from blood, obtained around 5 days after vaccination. The chain couples TRBV20-1 to TRBJ2-2; D possibly corresponds to TRBD1 (5 bases). This receptor was identified in a man over 45 who received an inactivated influenza vaccine. In nucleotides, the CDR3 is TGCAGTGCTAGACTCAGGGCTGACACCGGGGAGCTGTTTTTT. Its translation: CSARLRADTGELFF.